The 8 T cell receptor beta chains below were found in one sample sequenced in a study of T cell repertoires in cytomegalovirus infection. Their specific antigens are unknown. TCRdb independently ran MiXCR on the reads; one entry per CDR3 protein. Here the sample spans under 200,000 distinct CDR3 sequences, roughly 22% being singletons. Source: CD8+ T cells from cultured PBMCs, taken from culture after CMV antigen stimulation. The receptors derive from a human donor in good health (CMV status not recorded). Some clones in this sample may be carry-over from other donors' samples.

The rearrangement uses TRBV7-6 and TRBJ2-3, with 10 bases fitting TRBD2. The CDR3 has 16 amino acids. V lost 0 bases to trimming and J lost 3 bases; unmatched junction nucleotides: 3. From germline, CDR1 is SGHVS and CDR2 FNYEAQ. The CDR3 coding sequence is TGTGCCAGCAGCTTAGCGAGCGGGGGGGTGACAGATACGCAGTATTTT. It codes for CASSLASGGVTDTQYF.

This clonotype was seen more than once but under ten times. This sequence joins TRBV7-9 and TRBJ1-1, with D possibly TRBD1 on 5 matching bases. This CDR3 is built from 16 residues. The V end lost 4 bases, the J end lost 1 base, and 16 bases lay between the germline ends. CDR1 and CDR2 (germline): SEHNR, FQNEAQ (reference sequence). The CDR3 sequence: CASSSGPQGGNTEAFF. In nucleotides, the CDR3 is TGTGCCAGCAGCTCGGGACCTCAAGGTGGGAACACTGAAGCTTTCTTT.

J is TRBJ1-2 and V is TRBV7-2; D gene unclear. The V end lost 2 bases, the J end lost 5 bases, and 12 bases lay between the germline ends. The CDR3 is 14 residues long. CDR1 and CDR2 (germline): SGHTA, FQGNSA. CDR3 coding DNA: TGTGCCAGCAGCTTAACGGACCGTGGGTATGGCTACACCTTC. This encodes CASSLTDRGYGYTF. Full variable domain (missing parts from reference TRBV7-2 and TRBJ1-2): GAGVSQSPSNKVTEKGKDVELRCDPISGHTALYWYRQSLGQGLEFLIYFQGNSAPDKSGLPSDRFSAERTGGSVSTLTIQRTQQEDSAVYLCASSLTDRGYGYTFGSGTRLTVV.

The V and J genes are TRBV7-2 and TRBJ2-7, with D possibly matching TRBD1 (5 bases). The CDR3 runs to 16 residues. V shed 3 bases and J shed 2 bases, with 17 bases lying between them. Germline CDR1 and CDR2: SGHTA and FQGNSA. CDR3 sequence reads: CASSLFSQGLTYEQYF. In DNA form, the CDR3 reads TGTGCCAGCAGCTTGTTTAGTCAGGGTCTTACCTACGAGCAGTACTTC.

This chain uses TRBV7-9 with TRBJ2-7; D possibly matches TRBD1 or TRBD2 (5 bases each). V gave up 11 bases and J gave up 0 bases, with 11 bases separating them. This CDR3 has 12 amino acids. CDR1 SEHNR and CDR2 FQNEAQ come from the germline V gene (reference sequence). CDR3 amino acids: CAAAGSSYEQYF. The CDR3 nucleotides are TGTGCCGCGGCAGGGAGCTCCTACGAGCAGTACTTC.

V is TRBV7-9 and J is TRBJ2-3, with no clear D. Per germline, CDR1 SEHNR and CDR2 FQNEAQ (reference sequence). V was trimmed by 5 bases and J by 5 bases, leaving 17 bases between them. The CDR3 runs to 15 residues. CDR3 DNA: TGTGCCAGCAGCCCACTTGACCCCCCGGGAGATACGCAGTATTTT. This translates into CASSPLDPPGDTQYF.

The DNA of the CDR3 is TGCAGTGCTAGAGATGGGGGGATCTCCTACGAGCAGTACTTC. Translation: CSARDGGISYEQYF. The chain joins TRBV20-1 to TRBJ2-7, with a possible D match to TRBD2 (6 bases). The CDR3 is made up of 14 amino acids. Germline V CDR1 and CDR2: DFQATT, SNEGSKA (reference sequence). Trimming cost V 0 bases and J 0 bases, with 9 bases left between them.

The chain has TRBV7-6 and TRBJ2-3; 12 bases are a match to TRBD2. J lost 5 bases, V lost 6 bases, and 6 bases had no gene match. CDR3 length: 15 residues. Per germline, CDR1 SGHVS and CDR2 FNYEAQ. CDR3 protein: CASRRTSGGRDTQYF. As DNA, the CDR3 is TGTGCCAGCAGGCGTACTAGCGGGGGGCGAGATACGCAGTATTTT. Full variable domain (missing parts from reference TRBV7-6 and TRBJ2-3): GAGVSQSPRYKVTKRGQDVALRCDPISGHVSLYWYRQALGQGPEFLTYFNYEAQQDKSGLPNDRFSAERPEGSISTLTIQRTEQRDSAMYRCASRRTSGGRDTQYFGPGTRLTVL.